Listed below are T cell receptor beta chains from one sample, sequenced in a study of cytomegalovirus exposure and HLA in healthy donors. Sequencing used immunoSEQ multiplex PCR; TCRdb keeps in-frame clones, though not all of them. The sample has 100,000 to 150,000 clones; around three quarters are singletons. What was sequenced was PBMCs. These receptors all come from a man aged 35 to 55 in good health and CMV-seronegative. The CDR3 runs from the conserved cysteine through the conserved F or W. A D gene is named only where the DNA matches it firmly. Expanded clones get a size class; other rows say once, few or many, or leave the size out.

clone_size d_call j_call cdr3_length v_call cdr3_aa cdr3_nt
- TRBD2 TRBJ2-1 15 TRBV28 CASSLRGGSYNEQFF TGTGCCAGCAGTTTACGGGGGGGGTCCTACAATGAGCAGTTCTTC
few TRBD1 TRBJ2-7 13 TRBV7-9 CASNDRGQYEQYF TGTGCCAGCAACGACAGGGGGCAATACGAGCAGTACTTC
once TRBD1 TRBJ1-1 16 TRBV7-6 CASSLGTGGSNTEAFF TGTGCCAGCAGCTTAGGGACAGGGGGTTCGAACACTGAAGCTTTCTTT
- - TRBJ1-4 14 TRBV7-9 CASSFTRVNEKLFF TGTGCCAGCAGCTTTACCAGGGTTAATGAAAAACTGTTTTTT
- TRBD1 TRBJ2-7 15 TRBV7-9 CASSTGGTGQDEQYF TGTGCCAGCAGCACGGGCGGGACAGGGCAGGACGAGCAGTACTTC
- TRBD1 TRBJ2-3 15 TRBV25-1 CASSEKGAILHTQYF TGTGCCAGCAGTGAGAAGGGGGCGATATTACATACGCAGTATTTT
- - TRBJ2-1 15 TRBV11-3 CASSLGGQGGNEQFF TGTGCCAGCAGCTTAGGGGGGCAAGGGGGCAATGAGCAGTTCTTC
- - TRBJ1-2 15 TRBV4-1 CASSHQIGDNYGYTF TGCGCCAGCAGCCATCAAATCGGGGATAACTATGGCTACACCTTC
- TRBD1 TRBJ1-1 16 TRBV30 CAWSVDRGRPNTEAFF TGTGCCTGGAGTGTAGACAGGGGGCGACCGAACACTGAAGCTTTCTTT
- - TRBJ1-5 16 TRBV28 CASSPGGGALRQPQHF TGTGCCAGCAGTCCCGGAGGGGGGGCGCTTAGGCAGCCCCAGCATTTT
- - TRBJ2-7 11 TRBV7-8 CASSPAYEQYF TGTGCCAGCAGCCCTGCCTACGAGCAGTACTTC
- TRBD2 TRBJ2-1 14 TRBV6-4 CASSATSGYNEQFF TGTGCCAGCAGTGCCACTAGCGGCTACAATGAGCAGTTCTTC
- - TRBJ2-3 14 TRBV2 CAIQFMLSADTQYF TGTGCCATCCAATTTATGTTAAGCGCAGATACGCAGTATTTT